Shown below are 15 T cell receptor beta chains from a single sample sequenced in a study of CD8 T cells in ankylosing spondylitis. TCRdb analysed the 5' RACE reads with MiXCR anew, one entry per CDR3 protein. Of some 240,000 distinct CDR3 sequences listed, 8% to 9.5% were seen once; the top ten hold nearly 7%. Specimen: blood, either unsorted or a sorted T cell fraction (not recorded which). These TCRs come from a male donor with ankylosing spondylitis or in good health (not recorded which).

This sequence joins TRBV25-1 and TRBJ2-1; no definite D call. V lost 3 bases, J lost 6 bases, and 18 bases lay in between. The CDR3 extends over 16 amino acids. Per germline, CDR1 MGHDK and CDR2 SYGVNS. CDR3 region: CASSEGKVFGPNEQFF. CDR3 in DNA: TGTGCCAGCAGTGAGGGGAAGGTCTTCGGCCCCAATGAGCAGTTCTTC.

As DNA, the CDR3 is TGTGCCAGCAGCTGGACGGGGCGAGGCACCGGGGAGCTGTTTTTT. This gives the protein CASSWTGRGTGELFF. The gene calls are TRBV7-9 and TRBJ2-2; D assignment may be TRBD1 or TRBD2 (5 bases each). V dropped 4 bases and J dropped 4 bases, with 13 bases sitting between them. Germline V gene data show CDR1 as SEHNR and CDR2 as FQNEAQ (reference sequence). This CDR3 comprises 15 residues. The entire variable domain, with the rest obtained from reference TRBV7-9 and TRBJ2-2, is as follows: DTGVSQNPRHKITKRGQNVTFRCDPISEHNRLYWYRQTLGQGPEFLTYFQNEAQLEKSRLLSDRFSAERPKGSFSTLEIQRTEQGDSAMYLCASSWTGRGTGELFFGEGSRLTVL.

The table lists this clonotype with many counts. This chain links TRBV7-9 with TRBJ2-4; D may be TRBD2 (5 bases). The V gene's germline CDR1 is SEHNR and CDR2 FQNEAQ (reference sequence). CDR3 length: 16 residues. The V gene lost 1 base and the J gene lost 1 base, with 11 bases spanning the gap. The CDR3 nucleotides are TGTGCCAGCAGCTTAGGACTACCCGGCGCCAAAAACATTCAGTACTTC. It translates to CASSLGLPGAKNIQYF.

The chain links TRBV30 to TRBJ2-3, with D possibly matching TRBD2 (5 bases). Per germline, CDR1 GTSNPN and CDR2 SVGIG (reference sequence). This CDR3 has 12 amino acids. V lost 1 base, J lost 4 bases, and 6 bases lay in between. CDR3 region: CAWSASSDTQYF. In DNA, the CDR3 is TGTGCCTGGAGTGCTAGCTCAGATACGCAGTATTTT. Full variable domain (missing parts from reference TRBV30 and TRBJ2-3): SQTIHQWPATLVQPVGSPLSLECTVEGTSNPNLYWYRQAAGRGLQLLFYSVGIGQISSEVPQNLSASRPQDRQFILSSKKLLLSDSGFYLCAWSASSDTQYFGPGTRLTVL.

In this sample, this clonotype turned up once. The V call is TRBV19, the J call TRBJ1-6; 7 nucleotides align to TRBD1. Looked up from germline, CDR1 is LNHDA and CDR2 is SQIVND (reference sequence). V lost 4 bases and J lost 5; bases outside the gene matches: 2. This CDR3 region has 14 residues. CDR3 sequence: CASSTGQNNSPLHF. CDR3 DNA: TGTGCCAGTAGTACGGGACAGAATAATTCACCCCTCCACTTT.

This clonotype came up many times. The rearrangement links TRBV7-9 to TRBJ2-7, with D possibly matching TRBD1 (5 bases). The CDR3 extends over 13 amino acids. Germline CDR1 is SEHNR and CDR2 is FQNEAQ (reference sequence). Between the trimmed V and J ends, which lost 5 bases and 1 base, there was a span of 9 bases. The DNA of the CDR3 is TGTGCCAGCAGCCGACAGCAGTCCTACGAGCAGTACTTC. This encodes CASSRQQSYEQYF.

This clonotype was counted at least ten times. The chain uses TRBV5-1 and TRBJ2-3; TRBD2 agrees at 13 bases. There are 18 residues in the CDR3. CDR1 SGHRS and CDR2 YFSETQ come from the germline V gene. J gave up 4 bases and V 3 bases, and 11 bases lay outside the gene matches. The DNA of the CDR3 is TGCGCCAGCAGCTCACCCCCGGGACTAGCGGGAATAGCAGATACGCAGTATTTT. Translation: CASSSPPGLAGIADTQYF.

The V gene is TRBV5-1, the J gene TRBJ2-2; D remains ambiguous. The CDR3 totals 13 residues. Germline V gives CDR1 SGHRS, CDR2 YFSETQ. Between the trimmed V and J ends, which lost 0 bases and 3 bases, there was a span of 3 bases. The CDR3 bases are TGCGCCAGCAGCTTGGATCACACCGGGGAGCTGTTTTTT. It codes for CASSLDHTGELFF. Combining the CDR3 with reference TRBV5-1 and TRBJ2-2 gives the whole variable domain KAGVTQTPRYLIKTRGQQVTLSCSPISGHRSVSWYQQTPGQGLQFLFEYFSETQRNKGNFPGRFSGRQFSNSRSEMNVSTLELGDSALYLCASSLDHTGELFFGEGSRLTVL.

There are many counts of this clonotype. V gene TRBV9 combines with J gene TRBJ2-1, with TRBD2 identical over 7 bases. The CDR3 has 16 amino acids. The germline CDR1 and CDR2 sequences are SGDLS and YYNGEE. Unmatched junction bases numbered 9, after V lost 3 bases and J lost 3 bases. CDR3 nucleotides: TGTGCCAGCAGCGGGCTGACTAGCCCGAACTACAATGAGCAGTTCTTC. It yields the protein CASSGLTSPNYNEQFF. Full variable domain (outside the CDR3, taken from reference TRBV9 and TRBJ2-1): DSGVTQTPKHLITATGQRVTLRCSPRSGDLSVYWYQQSLDQGLQFLIQYYNGEERAKGNILERFSAQQFPDLHSELNLSSLELGDSALYFCASSGLTSPNYNEQFFGPGTRLTVL.

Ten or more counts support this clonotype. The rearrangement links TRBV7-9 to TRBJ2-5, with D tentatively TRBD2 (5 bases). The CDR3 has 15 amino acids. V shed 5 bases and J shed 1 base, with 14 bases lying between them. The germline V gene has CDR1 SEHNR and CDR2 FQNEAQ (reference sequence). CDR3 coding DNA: TGTGCCAGCAGCCTCCGGGAACGGCCCCAAGAGACCCAGTACTTC. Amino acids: CASSLRERPQETQYF.

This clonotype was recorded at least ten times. The CDR3 loop is CASSLGGANTEAFF. The CDR3 nucleotides read TGTGCCAGCAGTTTGGGTGGAGCGAACACTGAAGCTTTCTTT. The chain has TRBV12-3 or TRBV12-4 and TRBJ1-1; D remains ambiguous. The CDR3 is 14 residues long. The V gene lost 3 bases and the J gene lost 1 base, with 9 bases spanning the gap.

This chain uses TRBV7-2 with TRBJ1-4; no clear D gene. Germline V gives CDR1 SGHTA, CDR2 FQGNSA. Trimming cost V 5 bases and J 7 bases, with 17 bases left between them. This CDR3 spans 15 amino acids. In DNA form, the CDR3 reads TGTGCCAGCAGCCCGGGTGGAGGCGGCGGTGAAAAACTGTTTTTT. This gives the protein CASSPGGGGGEKLFF. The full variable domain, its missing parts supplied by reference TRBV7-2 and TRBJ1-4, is GAGVSQSPSNKVTEKGKDVELRCDPISGHTALYWYRQSLGQGLEFLIYFQGNSAPDKSGLPSDRFSAERTGGSVSTLTIQRTQQEDSAVYLCASSPGGGGGEKLFFGSGTQLSVL.

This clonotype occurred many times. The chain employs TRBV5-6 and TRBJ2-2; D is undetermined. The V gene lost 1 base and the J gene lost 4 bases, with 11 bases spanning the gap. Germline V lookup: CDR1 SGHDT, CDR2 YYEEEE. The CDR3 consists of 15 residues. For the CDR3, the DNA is TGTGCCAGCAGCTTGACTGGACGTACCACCGGGGAGCTGTTTTTT. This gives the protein CASSLTGRTTGELFF.

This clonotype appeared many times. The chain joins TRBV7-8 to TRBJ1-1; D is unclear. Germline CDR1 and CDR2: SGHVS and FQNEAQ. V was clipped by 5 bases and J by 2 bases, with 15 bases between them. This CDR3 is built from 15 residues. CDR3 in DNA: TGTGCCAGCAGCCCCCGCAGATCACAAAACACTGAAGCTTTCTTT. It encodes CASSPRRSQNTEAFF.

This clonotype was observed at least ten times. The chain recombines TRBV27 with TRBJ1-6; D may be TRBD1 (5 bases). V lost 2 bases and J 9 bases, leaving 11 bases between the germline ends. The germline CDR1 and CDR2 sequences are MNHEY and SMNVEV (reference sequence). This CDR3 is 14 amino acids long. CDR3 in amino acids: CASSLERGGSPLHF. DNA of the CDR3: TGTGCCAGCAGTTTAGAACGCGGGGGTTCACCCCTCCACTTT.